These T cell receptor beta chains were read from a single sample in a study of cytomegalovirus exposure and HLA in healthy donors. TCRdb's table, derived via immunoSEQ multiplex PCR, lists solely in-frame clones and lacks some. The top ten hold about 5.3% of the sample, which has some 110,000 clones, about 83% seen once. Sequencing input: PBMCs. The source is a man younger than 35 in good health and CMV-seronegative. CDR3s include the opening cysteine and the closing phenylalanine or tryptophan. The D gene is left open where the match is weak. Size values are once, few and many counts, or a class for expanded clones, and some rows have none.

J: TRBJ2-6; D: NA; length: 16; size: NA; V: TRBV19; CDR3: CASSMKGQSGANVLTF; DNA: TGTGCCAGTAGTATGAAGGGACAATCTGGGGCCAACGTCCTGACTTTC
J: TRBJ2-2; D: NA; length: 12; size: NA; V: TRBV12-5; CDR3: CASGLEEGELFF; DNA: TGTGCTAGTGGTTTGGAAGAGGGGGAGCTGTTTTTT
J: TRBJ2-7; D: TRBD2; length: 15; size: NA; V: TRBV30; CDR3: CAWSAGGDGSYEQYF; DNA: TGTGCCTGGAGTGCGGGGGGGGACGGATCCTACGAGCAGTACTTC
J: TRBJ1-2; D: NA; length: 12; size: NA; V: TRBV5-1; CDR3: CASSSAGGTYTF; DNA: TGCGCCAGCAGCTCGGCCGGCGGCACCTACACCTTC
J: TRBJ2-5; D: NA; length: 17; size: once; V: TRBV25-1; CDR3: CASSELRRISNQETQYF; DNA: TGTGCCAGCAGTGAACTAAGGAGGATAAGCAACCAAGAGACCCAGTACTTC
J: TRBJ2-5; D: NA; length: 18; size: once; V: TRBV7-2; CDR3: CASSLGNLVAVNQETQYF; DNA: TGTGCCAGCAGCTTAGGGAACTTAGTAGCGGTGAACCAAGAGACCCAGTACTTC
J: TRBJ2-2; D: NA; length: 15; size: NA; V: TRBV7-9; CDR3: CASSPIGAVTGELFF; DNA: TGTGCCAGCAGCCCCATAGGTGCGGTCACCGGGGAGCTGTTTTTT
J: TRBJ2-1; D: TRBD2; length: 16; size: NA; V: TRBV18; CDR3: CASSPPKLAGGDEQFF; DNA: TGTGCCAGCTCACCACCGAAACTAGCGGGGGGGGACGAGCAGTTCTTC
J: TRBJ1-1; D: NA; length: 14; size: NA; V: TRBV11-2; CDR3: CASSLEGAGTEAFF; DNA: TGTGCCAGCAGCTTAGAAGGGGCCGGGACTGAAGCTTTCTTT
J: TRBJ2-2; D: TRBD2; length: 15; size: NA; V: TRBV2; CDR3: CASSVVGRAVGELFF; DNA: TGTGCCAGCAGTGTAGTCGGGAGGGCGGTCGGGGAGCTGTTTTTT
J: TRBJ1-4; D: TRBD1; length: 17; size: NA; V: TRBV19; CDR3: CASRNILRDRANEKLFF; DNA: TGTGCCAGTAGGAATATACTCCGGGACAGGGCTAATGAAAAACTGTTTTTT
J: TRBJ1-3; D: TRBD1; length: 17; size: NA; V: TRBV5-4; CDR3: CASSSGTGGARGNTIYF; DNA: TGTGCCAGCAGCTCCGGGACAGGGGGCGCGCGGGGAAACACCATATATTTT
J: TRBJ1-5; D: NA; length: 15; size: NA; V: TRBV6-4; CDR3: CASSARGVGNQPQHF; DNA: TGTGCCAGCAGCGCCCGGGGGGTAGGCAATCAGCCCCAGCATTTT
J: TRBJ1-5; D: NA; length: 16; size: NA; V: TRBV2; CDR3: CASSGLQTDWNQPQHF; DNA: TGTGCCAGCAGTGGTTTACAAACGGACTGGAATCAGCCCCAGCATTTT
J: TRBJ2-7; D: TRBD2; length: 13; size: NA; V: TRBV4-1; CDR3: CASSQGRGDEQYF; DNA: TGCGCCAGCAGCCAGGGGCGGGGGGACGAGCAGTACTTC
J: TRBJ2-1; D: TRBD1; length: 15; size: NA; V: TRBV7-2; CDR3: CASSPMTGGRNEQFF; DNA: TGTGCCAGCAGCCCCATGACAGGGGGCCGAAATGAGCAGTTCTTC
J: TRBJ2-1; D: TRBD2; length: 14; size: NA; V: TRBV30; CDR3: CAWTGTSGRNEQFF; DNA: TGTGCCTGGACCGGGACTAGCGGGAGAAATGAGCAGTTCTTC
J: TRBJ2-7; D: NA; length: 13; size: NA; V: TRBV5-1; CDR3: CASSLVQNYEQYF; DNA: TGCGCCAGCAGCTTGGTTCAGAACTACGAGCAGTACTTC
J: TRBJ1-2; D: NA; length: 13; size: NA; V: TRBV10-2; CDR3: CASSESKMGAITF; DNA: TGCGCCAGCAGTGAGTCGAAAATGGGGGCGATCACCTTC
J: TRBJ1-1; D: NA; length: 11; size: few; V: TRBV6-6; CDR3: CATQVSWFSLF; DNA: TGTGCCACCCAGGTCAGTTGGTTCTCTCTATTT
J: TRBJ2-2; D: TRBD2; length: 17; size: NA; V: TRBV7-2; CDR3: CASSPTSGGERTGELFF; DNA: TGTGCCAGCAGCCCTACTAGCGGGGGGGAAAGGACCGGGGAGCTGTTTTTT
J: TRBJ1-5; D: NA; length: 14; size: NA; V: TRBV25-1; CDR3: CASSDSGFLEPQHF; DNA: TGTGCCAGCAGTGATTCGGGATTTTTGGAGCCCCAGCATTTT
J: TRBJ2-1; D: TRBD2; length: 13; size: NA; V: TRBV15; CDR3: CATSSSGSNEQFF; DNA: TGTGCCACCAGCAGTAGCGGGAGTAATGAGCAGTTCTTC
J: TRBJ1-1; D: TRBD1; length: 14; size: NA; V: TRBV7-9; CDR3: CASSHQPGQGEAFF; DNA: TGTGCCAGCAGCCACCAACCGGGACAGGGTGAAGCTTTCTTT
J: TRBJ2-3; D: NA; length: 15; size: NA; V: TRBV29-1; CDR3: CSVEDGLAVADTQYF; DNA: TGCAGCGTTGAAGATGGGCTAGCAGTGGCAGATACGCAGTATTTT
J: TRBJ1-4; D: NA; length: 15; size: NA; V: TRBV5-5; CDR3: CASRHTGTANEKLFF; DNA: TGTGCCAGCAGACACACAGGGACGGCTAATGAAAAACTGTTTTTT
J: TRBJ1-2; D: TRBD1; length: 14; size: NA; V: TRBV14; CDR3: CASSRRDRGGGYTF; DNA: TGTGCCAGCAGCCGAAGGGACAGGGGAGGCGGCTACACCTTC
J: TRBJ1-5; D: NA; length: 14; size: NA; V: TRBV6-4; CDR3: CASSERFSGQPQHF; DNA: TGTGCCAGCAGTGAGAGGTTTTCCGGTCAGCCCCAGCATTTT
J: TRBJ2-3; D: TRBD2; length: 19; size: NA; V: TRBV5-4; CDR3: CATGARTSGSGGKGDTQYF; DNA: TGTGCCACCGGGGCCCGGACTAGCGGGAGCGGGGGAAAGGGAGATACGCAGTATTTT
J: TRBJ2-3; D: NA; length: 16; size: NA; V: TRBV5-1; CDR3: CASSPLSSALTDTQYF; DNA: TGCGCCAGCAGCCCCCTGTCTAGCGCCCTCACAGATACGCAGTATTTT
J: TRBJ2-3; D: TRBD1; length: 15; size: NA; V: TRBV9; CDR3: CASSVRTGGRDTQYF; DNA: TGTGCCAGCAGCGTAAGGACAGGGGGTCGAGATACGCAGTATTTT
J: TRBJ2-7; D: TRBD1; length: 15; size: once; V: TRBV5-6; CDR3: CASSLDGTGYYEQYF; DNA: TGTGCCAGCAGCTTGGATGGGACAGGGTACTACGAGCAGTACTTC
J: TRBJ2-5; D: NA; length: 15; size: NA; V: TRBV5-1; CDR3: CASSLRGLTKETQYF; DNA: TGCGCCAGCAGCTTGAGAGGGCTAACTAAAGAGACCCAGTACTTC
J: TRBJ1-2; D: TRBD1; length: 14; size: NA; V: TRBV29-1; CDR3: CSVPRDRGSYGYTF; DNA: TGCAGCGTGCCCCGGGACAGGGGATCATATGGCTACACCTTC
J: TRBJ2-6; D: NA; length: 14; size: NA; V: TRBV5-6; CDR3: CASIRGVGANVLTF; DNA: TGTGCCAGCATCAGGGGGGTTGGGGCCAACGTCCTGACTTTC
J: TRBJ2-3; D: NA; length: 13; size: NA; V: TRBV7-6; CDR3: CASSLPQTDTQYF; DNA: TGTGCCAGCAGCTTACCCCAGACAGATACGCAGTATTTT